Below, 17 T cell receptor beta chains from the same sample are listed, as sequenced in a study of blood T cell repertoires in COVID-19. Libraries were prepared by immunoSEQ multiplex PCR; TCRdb keeps only in-frame clonotypes and omits some of them. The sample shows 62,000 or so clones, 80% to 90% of them seen only once. Sequencing was done on a sample of peripheral blood. These receptors were taken from an older woman with acute or convalescent COVID-19.

The chain uses TRBV29-1 and TRBJ2-1; D possibly corresponds to TRBD1 (5 bases). The germline gives CDR1 SQVTM, CDR2 ANQGSEA. The CDR3 is 15 amino acids. V was cut by 2 bases and J by 0 bases, with 11 bases left in between. CDR3 nucleotide sequence: TGCAGCGTTGAAAGGGGTTTCAGCTCCTACAATGAGCAGTTCTTC. Its protein is CSVERGFSSYNEQFF.

The CDR3: CASSLVASGDLYNEQFF. CDR3 coding DNA: TGTGCCAGCAGCTTGGTGGCTAGCGGGGACCTCTACAATGAGCAGTTCTTC. The chain recombines TRBV5-4 with TRBJ2-1; TRBD2 matches at 9 bases. The CDR3 contains 17 residues. Germline V gene lookup returns CDR1 SGHNT and CDR2 YYREEE (reference sequence). V shed 0 bases and J 3 bases; nucleotides not matched to a gene: 7.

This sequence joins TRBV7-2 and TRBJ1-6; TRBD1 matches at 7 bases. Germline V gives CDR1 SGHTA, CDR2 FQGNSA. The CDR3 runs 14 residues. J gave up 12 bases and V 5 bases, and 10 bases lay outside the gene matches. The CDR3 DNA reads as TGTGCCAGCAGCGAGGGGGGACAGTTCGTACCCCTCCACTTT. It is translated as CASSEGGQFVPLHF.

The chain combines TRBV5-4 with TRBJ2-1; possible D gene TRBD2, 6 bases. Germline V gives CDR1 SGHNT, CDR2 YYREEE (reference sequence). The CDR3 is made up of 16 amino acids. The ends were cut back, 0 bases at V and 6 bases at J, with 16 bases in the middle. The chain's CDR3 is CASSLGVTSLGNEQFF. DNA of the CDR3: TGTGCCAGCAGCTTGGGAGTGACTAGTCTCGGCAATGAGCAGTTCTTC.

This chain links TRBV7-2 with TRBJ2-3; possible D gene TRBD1, 5 bases. Trimming left V 5 bases short and J 8 bases short, with 17 bases between. The CDR3 covers 14 residues. Germline CDR1 SGHTA, CDR2 FQGNSA. This CDR3 reads CASSQDTGAGTQYF. The DNA for the CDR3 is TGTGCCAGCAGCCAAGATACAGGCGCAGGTACGCAGTATTTT. Drawing the rest from reference TRBV7-2 and TRBJ2-3, the complete variable domain is GAGVSQSPSNKVTEKGKDVELRCDPISGHTALYWYRQSLGQGLEFLIYFQGNSAPDKSGLPSDRFSAERTGGSVSTLTIQRTQQEDSAVYLCASSQDTGAGTQYFGPGTRLTVL.

The chain employs TRBV5-1 and TRBJ1-2; possible D gene TRBD1, 5 bases. CDR3 length: 14 residues. From germline, CDR1 is SGHRS and CDR2 YFSETQ. The V end lost 4 bases, the J end lost 4 bases, and 14 bases lay between the germline ends. The CDR3 here is CASSLLQGLYGYTF. CDR3 nucleotide sequence: TGCGCCAGCAGCCTCCTTCAGGGCCTCTATGGCTACACCTTC.

The rearrangement links TRBV5-4 to TRBJ2-1; 13 nucleotides agree with TRBD2. Germline V CDR1 and CDR2: SGHNT, YYREEE (reference sequence). The CDR3 has 15 residues. Losses at the gene ends were 4 bases for V and 10 bases for J; bases not matched to a gene: 8. The DNA of the CDR3 is TGTGCCAGCAGCCTTACTAGCGGGAGGGACGGCGAGCAGTTCTTC. It codes for CASSLTSGRDGEQFF.

This rearrangement joins TRBV6-5 to TRBJ1-2, with D perhaps TRBD1 (5 bases). The germline CDR1 and CDR2 sequences are MNHEY and SVGAGI. V shed 5 bases and J shed 0 bases, with 13 bases lying between them. CDR3 size: 15 residues. For the CDR3, the DNA is TGTGCCAGCAGTCAGGAGGGGTTAGCTAACTATGGCTACACCTTC. This sequence encodes CASSQEGLANYGYTF.

The CDR3 region is CASSSSGRLQETQYF. CDR3 nucleotide sequence: TGTGCCAGCAGCTCTAGCGGGCGCTTACAAGAGACCCAGTACTTC. This sequence joins TRBV27 and TRBJ2-5, with 8 nucleotides matching TRBD2. Trimming at V came to 6 bases and at J to 2 bases, leaving 8 bases not matched to a gene. The CDR3 is 15 residues long. Germline CDR1 and CDR2: MNHEY and SMNVEV (reference sequence).

The chain uses TRBV29-1 and TRBJ1-1; 11 positions agree with TRBD1. The germline gives CDR1 SQVTM, CDR2 ANQGSEA. The CDR3 loop spans 14 amino acids. The trim removed 6 bases at V and 3 bases at J, leaving 6 bases unmatched. CDR3 DNA sequence: TGCAGCGTGGGGGACAGGGGGTCGGACACTGAAGCTTTCTTT. This codes for CSVGDRGSDTEAFF.

The genes are TRBV18 and TRBJ1-2; a weak D match, TRBD1 (5 bases). The CDR3 extends over 13 amino acids. The germline gives CDR1 KGHSH, CDR2 LQKENI. Trimming removed 3 bases from V and 6 bases from J, with 11 bases in between. CDR3 sequence reads: CASSPAGTNGYTF. CDR3 nucleotide sequence: TGTGCCAGCTCACCGGCCGGGACTAATGGCTACACCTTC.

The genes are TRBV7-3 and TRBJ1-6; 7 nucleotides agree with TRBD1. The CDR3 contains 16 residues. From germline, CDR1 is SGHTA and CDR2 FQGTGA. Trimming took 2 bases from V and 7 from J; bases not matched to a gene: 8. The DNA for the CDR3 is TGTGCCAGCAGCTTACTACCCCAGGGGGAAAATTCACCCCTCCACTTT. Amino acids: CASSLLPQGENSPLHF.

This clone showed up just a few times. The chain recombines TRBV5-1 with TRBJ1-3; maybe TRBD1 (5 bases). V was clipped by 5 bases and J by 2 bases, with 11 bases between them. The V gene's germline CDR1 is SGHRS and CDR2 YFSETQ. CDR3 length equals 14 residues. CDR3 loop: CASSQTGTGNTIYF. CDR3 nucleotides: TGCGCCAGCAGTCAAACAGGCACTGGAAACACCATATATTTT. The full variable domain, in which reference TRBV5-1 and TRBJ1-3 provide the parts outside the CDR3, is KAGVTQTPRYLIKTRGQQVTLSCSPISGHRSVSWYQQTPGQGLQFLFEYFSETQRNKGNFPGRFSGRQFSNSRSEMNVSTLELGDSALYLCASSQTGTGNTIYFGEGSWLTVV.

The chain links TRBV12-5 to TRBJ1-6; TRBD1 matches 9 bases. With V trimmed by 5 bases and J by 7 bases, 6 bases remained unmatched. CDR1 and CDR2 from the germline V gene are LGHNT and FRNRAP. CDR3 length: 15 amino acids. The CDR3 bases are TGTGCTAGTGGTGTGATGGGGACAGGGAATTCACCCCTCCACTTT. Protein: CASGVMGTGNSPLHF.

The chain couples TRBV28 to TRBJ1-5; weak D call: TRBD1 (6 bases). The CDR3 covers 15 residues. V was clipped by 6 bases and J by 2 bases, with 14 bases between them. CDR1 and CDR2 from the germline V gene are MDHEN and SYDVKM. The CDR3 protein is CASSLGRGGNQPQHF. CDR3 coding DNA: TGTGCCAGCAGCCTCGGCAGGGGAGGCAATCAGCCCCAGCATTTT.

The chain couples TRBV7-2 to TRBJ2-1, with 7 bases identical to TRBD2. Germline CDR1 SGHTA, CDR2 FQGNSA. The CDR3 extends over 14 amino acids. With V trimmed by 5 bases and J by 7 bases, 8 bases remained unmatched. The CDR3 here is CASSPRLAGNEQFF. CDR3 DNA: TGTGCCAGCAGCCCCCGACTAGCAGGGAATGAGCAGTTCTTC. Using reference TRBV7-2 and TRBJ2-1 for the parts outside the CDR3, the full variable domain is GAGVSQSPSNKVTEKGKDVELRCDPISGHTALYWYRQSLGQGLEFLIYFQGNSAPDKSGLPSDRFSAERTGGSVSTLTIQRTQQEDSAVYLCASSPRLAGNEQFFGPGTRLTVL.

This chain joins TRBV7-3 and TRBJ1-2, with D possibly TRBD1 on 6 matching bases. CDR1 SGHTA and CDR2 FQGTGA come from the germline V gene. Trimming pared 3 bases from V and 3 bases from J, leaving 11 bases between. The CDR3 consists of 14 residues. CDR3 DNA sequence: TGTGCCAGCAGCTTCTCAGGGGCGGACTATGGCTACACCTTC. It encodes CASSFSGADYGYTF.